This T cell receptor (beta chain) was sequenced in a study of post-analysis software for immune sequencing data. Study-level information: There were relapsing-remitting, secondary progressive and progressive-relapsing multiple sclerosis among the disease courses included. General observations from the study: TRBV5-6, TRBV5-1 and TRBV20-1 belonged to a set of about five TRBV segments that were more frequent in patients than controls. By F measure, samples from a shared preparation batch strongly co-clustered. There was significantly lower normalized Chao1 diversity in multiple sclerosis patients than in controls.

V was cut by 4 bases and J by 3 bases, with 0 bases left in between. Germline CDR1 is ENHRY and CDR2 is SYGVKD. This CDR3 is built from 11 residues. Unique molecular identifiers were carried by the TCR beta cDNA libraries. MiXCR, run by TCRdb on the PCR reads, gives a single entry per CDR3 protein. Among 650,000 to 850,000 distinct CDR3 sequences, 53% were seen once, and the ten largest hold 4.6%. For this clonotype: Its antigen is unknown.

This TCR derives from a girl aged 10 to 17 with multiple sclerosis. Source material: blood. J is TRBJ1-4 and V is TRBV10-3; no firm D call. The CDR3 loop reads CAISANEKLFF. The CDR3 nucleotides read TGTGCCATCAGTGCTAATGAAAAACTGTTTTTT.